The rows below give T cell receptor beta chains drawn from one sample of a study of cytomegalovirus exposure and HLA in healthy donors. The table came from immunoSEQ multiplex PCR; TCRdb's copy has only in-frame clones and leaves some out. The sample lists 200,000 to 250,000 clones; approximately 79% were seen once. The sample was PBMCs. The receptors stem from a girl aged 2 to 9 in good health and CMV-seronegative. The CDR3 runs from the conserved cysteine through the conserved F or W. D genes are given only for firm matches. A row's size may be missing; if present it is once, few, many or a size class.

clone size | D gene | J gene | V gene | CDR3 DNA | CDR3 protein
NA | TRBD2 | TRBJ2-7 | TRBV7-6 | TGTGCCAGCAGTCGGACTAGCGGGAGTTGGTGTATCTACGAGCAGTACTTC | CASSRTSGSWCIYEQYF
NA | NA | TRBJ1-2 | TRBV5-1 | TGCGCCAGCAGCTTAGGAAAACTAAACTATGGCTACACCTTC | CASSLGKLNYGYTF
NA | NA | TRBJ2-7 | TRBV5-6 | TGTGCCAGCAGCGAGAGCAGGTACGAGCAGTACTTC | CASSESRYEQYF
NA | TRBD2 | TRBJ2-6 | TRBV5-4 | TGTGCCAGCAACAGCGGGGGGGCCTCCCCATCTGGGACCAACGTCCTGACTTTC | CASNSGGASPSGTNVLTF
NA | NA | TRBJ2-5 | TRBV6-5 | TGTGCCAGTATGTCGGGAGGGGGCGGGGAAGAGACCCAGTACTTC | CASMSGGGGEETQYF
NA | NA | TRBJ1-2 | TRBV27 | TGTGCCAGCAGTTTATTGGGGGGGCGGCTTGGAGGCTACACCTTC | CASSLLGGRLGGYTF
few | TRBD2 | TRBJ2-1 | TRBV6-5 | TGTGCCAGCACCCGAGGACTAGCGGGGCCCAATGAGCAGTTCTTC | CASTRGLAGPNEQFF
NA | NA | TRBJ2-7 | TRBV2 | TGTGCCAGCAGTCTGGAGCCCTACGAGCAGTACTTC | CASSLEPYEQYF
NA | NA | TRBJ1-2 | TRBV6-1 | TGTGCCAGTAGCCGAGGGCTGGACGGGGGCTACACCTTC | CASSRGLDGGYTF
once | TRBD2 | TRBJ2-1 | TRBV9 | TGTGCCAGCAGCGTAGTCGCGGGACTAGCGTCCGATGAGCAGTTCTTC | CASSVVAGLASDEQFF
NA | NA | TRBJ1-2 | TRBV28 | TGTGCCAGCAGTTTATCAGGGTATGGCTACACCTTC | CASSLSGYGYTF
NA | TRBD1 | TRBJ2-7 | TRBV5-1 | TGCGCCAGCAGCTTCCGGACAGGGGACGAGCAGTACTTC | CASSFRTGDEQYF